This TCR beta chain emerged from a study of shared clonotypes between healthy human individuals. Study-wide findings and caveats: Naive CD4 clonotypes were shared across several donors at around 5%.

In regard to this clone: Antigen: not known.

The table came from immunoSEQ multiplex PCR; TCRdb's copy has only in-frame clones and leaves some out. The table lists fewer than 400,000 clones, about 74% of them singletons. This sequence was found in a man under 40 in good health. Material: memory CD4+ T cells sorted from blood. The subset is: CD45RA-negative fraction.

The CDR3 protein is CASSPSGGNGEKLFF. The CDR3 bases are TGTGCCAGCAGCCCATCGGGAGGGAACGGTGAAAAACTGTTTTTT. The rearrangement uses TRBV5-4 and TRBJ1-4, with D unresolved. V was trimmed by 4 bases and J by 7 bases, leaving 17 bases between them. From germline, CDR1 is SGHNT and CDR2 YYREEE (reference sequence). This CDR3 has 15 residues.